The present T cell receptor beta chain was sequenced within a study of patients and donors after allogeneic stem cell transplantation. TCRdb reanalysed the RT-PCR reads using MiXCR and keeps one entry per CDR3 protein. This table has about 200,000 distinct CDR3 sequences, about 38% appearing once. The CDR3 is made up of 12 amino acids. Germline values: CDR1 SGHTA, CDR2 FQGNSA. Trimming removed 4 bases at V and 6 bases at J, with 8 bases between. The sample comprised blood, either unsorted or a sorted T cell fraction (not recorded which). The chain combines TRBV7-2 with TRBJ2-3; maybe TRBD2 (5 bases). This sequence was found in a human donor who was either an allogeneic HSCT recipient or a stem cell or donor lymphocyte infusion donor (not recorded which). It is not recorded whose cells these are; they may come from a transplant donor. In nucleotides, the CDR3 is TGTGCCAGCAGCTCCCCGGGGGATACGCAGTATTTT. Translation gives CASSSPGDTQYF.